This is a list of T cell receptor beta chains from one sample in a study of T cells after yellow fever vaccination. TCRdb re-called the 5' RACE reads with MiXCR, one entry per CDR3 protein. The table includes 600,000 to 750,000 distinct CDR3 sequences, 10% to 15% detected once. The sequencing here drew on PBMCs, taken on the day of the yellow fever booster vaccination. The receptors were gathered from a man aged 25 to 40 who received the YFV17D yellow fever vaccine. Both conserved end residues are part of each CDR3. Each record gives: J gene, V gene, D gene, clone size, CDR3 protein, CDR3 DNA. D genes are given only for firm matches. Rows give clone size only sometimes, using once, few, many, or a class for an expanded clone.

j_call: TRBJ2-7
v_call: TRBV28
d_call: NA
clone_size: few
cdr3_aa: CASRDEVADYEQYF
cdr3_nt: TGTGCCAGCCGGGACGAGGTGGCCGACTACGAGCAGTACTTC

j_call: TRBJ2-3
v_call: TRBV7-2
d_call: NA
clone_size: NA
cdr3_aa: CASSPPVARIHNTQYF
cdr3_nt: TGTGCCAGCAGCCCCCCAGTAGCCCGGATCCATAATACGCAGTATTTT

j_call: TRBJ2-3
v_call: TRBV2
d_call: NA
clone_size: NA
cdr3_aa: CASSELSAGEWTDTQYF
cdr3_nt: TGTGCCAGCAGTGAATTGTCGGCAGGGGAATGGACAGATACGCAGTATTTT

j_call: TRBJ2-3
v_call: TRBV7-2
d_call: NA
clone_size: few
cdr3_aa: CASSSQGADTQYF
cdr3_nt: TGTGCCAGCAGCTCCCAGGGAGCAGATACGCAGTATTTT

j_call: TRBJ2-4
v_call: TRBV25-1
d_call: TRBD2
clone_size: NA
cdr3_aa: CACSAGGVAKNIQYF
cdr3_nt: TGTGCCTGCTCAGCGGGAGGGGTAGCCAAAAACATTCAGTACTTC

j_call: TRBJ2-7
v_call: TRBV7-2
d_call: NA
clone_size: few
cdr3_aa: CASSLASPFAGAQYF
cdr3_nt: TGTGCCAGCAGCTTAGCAAGCCCTTTCGCAGGGGCGCAGTACTTC

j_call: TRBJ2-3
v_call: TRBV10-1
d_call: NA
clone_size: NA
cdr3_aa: CASSENARDPTDTQYF
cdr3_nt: TGCGCCAGCAGTGAGAACGCTAGGGACCCCACAGATACGCAGTATTTT

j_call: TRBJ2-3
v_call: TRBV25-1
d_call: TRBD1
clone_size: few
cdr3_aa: CASSTSAPKGAGTQYF
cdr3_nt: TGTGCCAGCAGTACGTCAGCCCCTAAGGGGGCCGGTACGCAGTATTTT

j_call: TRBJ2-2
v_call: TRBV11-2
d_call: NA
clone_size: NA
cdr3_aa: CASSLEGHVGSTAQSAGELFF
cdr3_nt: TGTGCCAGCAGCTTAGAGGGTCACGTGGGTTCGACTGCCCAGTCCGCCGGGGAGCTGTTTTTT

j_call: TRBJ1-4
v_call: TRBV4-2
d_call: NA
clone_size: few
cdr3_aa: CASSQPPREKLFF
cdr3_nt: TGTGCCAGCAGCCAACCTCCCCGGGAAAAACTGTTTTTT

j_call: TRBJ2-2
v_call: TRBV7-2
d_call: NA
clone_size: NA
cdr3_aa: CASTTGGGELFF
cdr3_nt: TGTGCCAGCACCACCGGAGGCGGGGAGCTGTTTTTT

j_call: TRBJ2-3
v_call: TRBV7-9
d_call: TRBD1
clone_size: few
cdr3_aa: CASSWDRNTDTQYF
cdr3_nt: TGTGCCAGCAGCTGGGACAGAAACACAGATACGCAGTATTTT

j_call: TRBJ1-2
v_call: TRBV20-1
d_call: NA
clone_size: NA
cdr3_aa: CSARQTSYGYTF
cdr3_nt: TGCAGTGCTAGACAAACTTCCTATGGCTACACCTTC

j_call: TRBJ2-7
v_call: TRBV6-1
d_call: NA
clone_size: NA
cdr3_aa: CASMLRGSEQYF
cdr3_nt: TGTGCCAGCATGCTCCGGGGCTCTGAGCAGTACTTC

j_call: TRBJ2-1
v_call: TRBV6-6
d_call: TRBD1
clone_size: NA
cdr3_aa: CASSYTGQGDVF
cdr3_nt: TGTGCCAGCAGTTACACTGGACAGGGGGACGTCTTC

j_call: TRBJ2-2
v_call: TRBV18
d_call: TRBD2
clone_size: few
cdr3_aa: CASSPPVTSGRWSPGELFF
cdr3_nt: TGTGCCAGCTCACCGCCTGTGACTAGCGGGAGGTGGTCCCCCGGGGAGCTGTTTTTT

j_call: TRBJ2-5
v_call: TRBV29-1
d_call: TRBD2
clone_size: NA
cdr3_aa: CSVVSGFVAGASETQYF
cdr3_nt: TGCAGCGTTGTGTCGGGTTTTGTGGCGGGAGCGAGTGAGACCCAGTACTTC

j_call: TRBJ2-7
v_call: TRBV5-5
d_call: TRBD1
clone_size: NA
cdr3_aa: CASSLATGATYEQYF
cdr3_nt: TGTGCCAGCAGCTTGGCCACAGGGGCTACCTACGAGCAGTACTTC

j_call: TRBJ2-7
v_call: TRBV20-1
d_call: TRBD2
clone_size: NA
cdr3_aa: CSARVLAGTYEQYF
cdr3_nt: TGCAGTGCTAGAGTCCTAGCGGGAACCTACGAGCAGTACTTC

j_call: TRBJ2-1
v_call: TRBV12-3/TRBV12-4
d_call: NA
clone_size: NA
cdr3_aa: CASSLSAGFNEQFF
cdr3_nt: TGTGCCAGCAGTCTGAGTGCCGGGTTCAATGAGCAGTTCTTC

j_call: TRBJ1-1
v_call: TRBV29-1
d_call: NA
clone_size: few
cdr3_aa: CSVDPQNSLNTEAFF
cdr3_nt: TGCAGCGTTGACCCGCAAAACTCGCTGAACACTGAAGCTTTCTTT

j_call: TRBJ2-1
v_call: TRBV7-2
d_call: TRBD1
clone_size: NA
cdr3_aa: CASSSDRGSFNEQFF
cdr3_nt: TGTGCCAGCAGCTCCGACAGGGGTAGTTTCAATGAGCAGTTCTTC

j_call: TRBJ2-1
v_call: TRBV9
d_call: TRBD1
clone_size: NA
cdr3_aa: CASSGGQGENTFF
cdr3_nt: TGTGCCAGCAGCGGAGGACAGGGCGAGAATACGTTCTTC

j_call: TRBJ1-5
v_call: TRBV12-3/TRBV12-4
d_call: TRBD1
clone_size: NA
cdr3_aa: CASSSDRGTSNQPQHF
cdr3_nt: TGTGCCAGCAGCTCGGACAGGGGGACTAGCAATCAGCCCCAGCATTTT

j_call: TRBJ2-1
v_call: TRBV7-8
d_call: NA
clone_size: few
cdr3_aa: CASRRQGGDEQFF
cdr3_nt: TGTGCCAGCAGGAGACAGGGAGGGGATGAGCAGTTCTTC

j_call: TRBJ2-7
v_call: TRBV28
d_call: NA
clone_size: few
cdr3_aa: CASTPFRLAGYEQYF
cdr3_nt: TGTGCCAGCACCCCGTTTAGGCTAGCTGGCTACGAGCAGTACTTC

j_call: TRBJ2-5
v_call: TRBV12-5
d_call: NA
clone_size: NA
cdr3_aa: CASGLANQETQYF
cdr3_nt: TGTGCTAGTGGTTTAGCGAACCAAGAGACCCAGTACTTC

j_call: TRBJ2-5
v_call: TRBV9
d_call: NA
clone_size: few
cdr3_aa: CASSGQVPGRETQYF
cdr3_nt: TGTGCCAGCAGCGGACAGGTCCCGGGTCGAGAGACCCAGTACTTC

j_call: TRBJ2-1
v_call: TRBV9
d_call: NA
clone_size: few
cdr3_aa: CASSGRESGYNEQFF
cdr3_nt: TGTGCCAGCAGCGGGAGGGAGAGTGGTTACAATGAGCAGTTCTTC

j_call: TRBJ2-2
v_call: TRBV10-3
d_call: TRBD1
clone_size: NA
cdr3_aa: CAIRGQESTGELFF
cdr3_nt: TGTGCCATCAGGGGACAGGAGAGCACCGGGGAGCTGTTTTTT

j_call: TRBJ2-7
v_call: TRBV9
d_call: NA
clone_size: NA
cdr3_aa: CASSVESSYEQYF
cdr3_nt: TGTGCCAGCAGCGTAGAGAGCTCCTACGAGCAGTACTTC

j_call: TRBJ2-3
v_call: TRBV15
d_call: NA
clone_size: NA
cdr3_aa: CATTIAASTDTQYF
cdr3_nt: TGTGCCACCACCATAGCGGCTTCCACAGATACGCAGTATTTT

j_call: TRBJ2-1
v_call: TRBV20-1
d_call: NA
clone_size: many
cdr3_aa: CSACLSSYNEQFF
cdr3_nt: TGCAGTGCTTGCCTTAGCTCCTACAATGAGCAGTTCTTC